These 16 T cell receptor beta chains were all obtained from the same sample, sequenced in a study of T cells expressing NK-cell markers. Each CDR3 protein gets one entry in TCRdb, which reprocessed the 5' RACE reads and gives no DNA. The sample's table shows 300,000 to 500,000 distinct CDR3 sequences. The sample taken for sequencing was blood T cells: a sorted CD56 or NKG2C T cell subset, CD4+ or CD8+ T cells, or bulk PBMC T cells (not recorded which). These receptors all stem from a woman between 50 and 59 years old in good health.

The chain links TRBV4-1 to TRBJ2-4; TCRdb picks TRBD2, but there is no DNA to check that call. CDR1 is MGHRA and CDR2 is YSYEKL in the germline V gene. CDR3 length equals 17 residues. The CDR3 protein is CASSQQLLRTGKNIQYF.

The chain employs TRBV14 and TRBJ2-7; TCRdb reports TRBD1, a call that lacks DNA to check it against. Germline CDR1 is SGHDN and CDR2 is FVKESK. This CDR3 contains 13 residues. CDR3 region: CASSQTLGGLQYF.

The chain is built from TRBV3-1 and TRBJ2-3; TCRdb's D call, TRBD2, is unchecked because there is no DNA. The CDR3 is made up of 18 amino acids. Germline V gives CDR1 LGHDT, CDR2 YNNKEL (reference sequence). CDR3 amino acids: CASSQAGWGASDTDTQYF.

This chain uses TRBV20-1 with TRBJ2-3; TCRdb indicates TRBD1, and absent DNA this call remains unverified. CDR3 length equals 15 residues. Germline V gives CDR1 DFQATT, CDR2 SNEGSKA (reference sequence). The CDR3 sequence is CSATAGTGATDTQYF.

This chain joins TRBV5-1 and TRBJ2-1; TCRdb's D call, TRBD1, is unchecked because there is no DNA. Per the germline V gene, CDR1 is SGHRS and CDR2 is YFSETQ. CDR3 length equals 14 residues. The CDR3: CASSLGQLYNEQFF.

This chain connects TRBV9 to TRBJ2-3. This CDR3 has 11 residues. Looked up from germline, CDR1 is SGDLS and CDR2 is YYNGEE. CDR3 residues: CASSVGDTQYF.

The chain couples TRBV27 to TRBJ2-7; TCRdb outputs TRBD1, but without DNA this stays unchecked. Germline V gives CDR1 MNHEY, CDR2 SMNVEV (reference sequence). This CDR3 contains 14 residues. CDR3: CASTPWHRGGEQYF.

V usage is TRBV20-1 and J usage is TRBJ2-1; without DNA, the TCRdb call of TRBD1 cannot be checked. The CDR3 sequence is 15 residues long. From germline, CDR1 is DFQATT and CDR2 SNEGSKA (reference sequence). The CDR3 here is CSAKARSFSYNEQFF.

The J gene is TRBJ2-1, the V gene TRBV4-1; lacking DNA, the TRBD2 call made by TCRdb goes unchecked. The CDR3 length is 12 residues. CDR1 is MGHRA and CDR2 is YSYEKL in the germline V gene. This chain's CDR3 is CASSHPAGWAIF.

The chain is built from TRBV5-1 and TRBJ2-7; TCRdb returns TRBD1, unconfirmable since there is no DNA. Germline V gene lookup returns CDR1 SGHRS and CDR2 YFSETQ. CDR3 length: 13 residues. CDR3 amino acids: CASSLIGGREQYF.

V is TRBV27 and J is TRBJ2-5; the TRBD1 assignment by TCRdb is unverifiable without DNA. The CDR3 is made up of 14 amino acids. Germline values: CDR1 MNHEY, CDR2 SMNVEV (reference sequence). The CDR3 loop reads CASSLLLGGETQYF.

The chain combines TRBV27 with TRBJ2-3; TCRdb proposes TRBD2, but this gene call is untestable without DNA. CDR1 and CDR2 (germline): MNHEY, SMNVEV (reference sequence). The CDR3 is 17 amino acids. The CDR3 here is CASSLERKPDSTDTQYF.

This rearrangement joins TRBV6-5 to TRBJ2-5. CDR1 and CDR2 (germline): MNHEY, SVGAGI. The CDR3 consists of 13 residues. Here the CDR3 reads CASNVLGRKTQYF.

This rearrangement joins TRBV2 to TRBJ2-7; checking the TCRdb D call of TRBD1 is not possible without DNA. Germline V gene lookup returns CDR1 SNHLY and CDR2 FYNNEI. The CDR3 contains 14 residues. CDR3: CASQGDSSSYEQYF.

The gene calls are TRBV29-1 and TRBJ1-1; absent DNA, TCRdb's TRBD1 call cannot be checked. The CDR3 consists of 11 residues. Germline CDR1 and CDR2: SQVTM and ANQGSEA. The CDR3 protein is CSGLRDRKAFF.

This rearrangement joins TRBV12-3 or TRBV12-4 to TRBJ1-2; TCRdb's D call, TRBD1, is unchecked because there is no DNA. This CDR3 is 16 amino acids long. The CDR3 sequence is CASTPGWGQINYGYTF.